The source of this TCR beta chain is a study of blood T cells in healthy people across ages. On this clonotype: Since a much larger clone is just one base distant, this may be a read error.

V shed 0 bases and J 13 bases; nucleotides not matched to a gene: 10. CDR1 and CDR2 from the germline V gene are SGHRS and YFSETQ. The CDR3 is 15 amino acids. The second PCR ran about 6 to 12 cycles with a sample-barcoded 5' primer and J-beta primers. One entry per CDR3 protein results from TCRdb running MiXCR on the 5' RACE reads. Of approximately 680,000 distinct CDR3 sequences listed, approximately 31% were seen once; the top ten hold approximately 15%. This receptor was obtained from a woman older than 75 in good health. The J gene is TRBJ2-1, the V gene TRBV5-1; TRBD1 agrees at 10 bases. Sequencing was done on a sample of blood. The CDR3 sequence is CASSLARDRGETQFF. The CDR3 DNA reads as TGCGCCAGCAGCTTGGCAAGGGACAGGGGAGAGACCCAGTTCTTC.